Below are 21 T cell receptor beta chains sequenced from a single sample in a study of T cell repertoires in cytomegalovirus infection. Each CDR3 protein gets one entry after TCRdb re-called the reads with MiXCR. The repertoire has hundreds of thousands of distinct CDR3 sequences, about 11% of them found once; the top ten carry 10%. Sequences were obtained from PBMCs. These receptor sequences come from a human donor in good health (CMV status not recorded). Some clones in this sample may be carry-over from other donors' samples.

Comment on this clonotype: The junction differs from germline at one of its ends, possibly a read error. This sequence joins TRBV4-1 and TRBJ2-7, with TRBD2 identical over 11 bases. The CDR3 runs to 16 residues. The V gene's germline CDR1 is MGHRA and CDR2 YSYEKL. The CDR3 DNA reads TGTGCCAGCAGCCATGTACTAGCGGGGGTTCCCTACGGGCAGTACTTC. It codes for CASSHVLAGVPYGQYF.

Of note for this clonotype: This may come from a read error, since a much larger clone is one base off. The chain couples TRBV28 to TRBJ2-1; D is perhaps TRBD2 (7 bases). Germline values: CDR1 MDHEN, CDR2 SYDVKM. The CDR3 runs 14 residues. Trimming shortened V by 11 bases and J by 3 bases, and 17 bases separated the two germline ends. This CDR3 is CAARGATGYNEQFF. The CDR3 DNA reads as TGTGCCGCCCGGGGGGCGACCGGCTACAATGAGCAGTTCTTC.

This chain joins TRBV19 and TRBJ2-3; 8 bases map to TRBD2. Germline lookup yields CDR1 LNHDA and CDR2 SQIVND (reference sequence). The CDR3 runs 14 residues. V lost 7 bases and J lost 3; bases outside the gene matches: 6. The CDR3 region has the DNA TGTGCCAGTACCCTCGGGGGGGCAACAGATACGCAGTATTTT. Translating it yields CASTLGGATDTQYF.

At least ten counts were recorded for this clonotype. The genes are TRBV29-1 and TRBJ2-3, with TRBD1 matching 12 bases. V trimming: 7 bases; J trimming: 4 bases; junction bases outside the gene matches: 6. The germline V gene encodes CDR1 SQVTM and CDR2 ANQGSEA. The CDR3 spans 14 residues. The CDR3, as DNA: TGCAGCGCCGCCGGGACAGGGGGCGCAGATACGCAGTATTTT. Its protein is CSAAGTGGADTQYF.

The CDR3: CASSSGTTEAFF. CDR3 DNA: TGTGCCAGCAGCTCCGGGACGACTGAAGCTTTCTTT. This chain links TRBV7-9 with TRBJ1-1, with a possible D match to TRBD1 (5 bases). There are 12 residues in the CDR3. The germline CDR1 and CDR2 sequences are SEHNR and FQNEAQ (reference sequence). The germline V and J ends were trimmed by 4 bases and 5 bases, with 8 bases remaining between them.

This clonotype has at least ten counts. The DNA for the CDR3 is TGTGCCAGCAGCTCAATGGGCGAGCAGTACTTC. It translates to CASSSMGEQYF. J is TRBJ2-7 and V is TRBV7-2; no clear D gene. Deletions cut 4 bases from V and 6 bases from J, with 7 bases between. The CDR3 runs to 11 residues. CDR1 and CDR2 from the germline V gene are SGHTA and FQGNSA.

The chain has TRBV28 and TRBJ1-2; D ambiguous. The V end lost 7 bases, the J end lost 0 bases, and 24 bases lay between the germline ends. The CDR3 loop spans 18 amino acids. Germline V CDR1 and CDR2: MDHEN, SYDVKM. Written as DNA, the CDR3 is TGTGCCAGCACCGATTCTGCCCTGACGCTGAAAGCTAACTATGGCTACACCTTC. Protein: CASTDSALTLKANYGYTF.

The table lists this clonotype with many counts. The chain recombines TRBV7-2 with TRBJ2-4; perhaps D is TRBD1 or TRBD2 (5 bases each). Trimming shortened V by 1 base and J by 3 bases, and 10 bases separated the two germline ends. The CDR3 totals 15 residues. Germline V gene lookup returns CDR1 SGHTA and CDR2 FQGNSA. The CDR3 nucleotides are TGTGCCAGCAGCTTAGAGAGGGGTGTCAAAAACATTCAGTACTTC. This translates into CASSLERGVKNIQYF.

The chain recombines TRBV19 with TRBJ1-5; D remains ambiguous. The CDR3 consists of 13 residues. Per germline, CDR1 LNHDA and CDR2 SQIVND (reference sequence). V shed 2 bases and J shed 7 bases, with 9 bases lying between them. CDR3 DNA: TGTGCCAGTAGTATAATGCGGGTACAGCCCCAGCATTTT. Translation: CASSIMRVQPQHF.

This clonotype was observed many times. The chain couples TRBV27 to TRBJ2-5; D could derive from TRBD1 or TRBD2 (7 bases each). The CDR3 sequence is 17 residues long. Germline CDR1 reads MNHEY; CDR2 reads SMNVEV (reference sequence). The germline V and J ends were trimmed by 6 bases and 1 base, with 21 bases remaining between them. The CDR3 nucleotides read TGTGCCAGCAGACGCAGGGGGAGGGTCGAGGGCCAAGAGACCCAGTACTTC. Its translation: CASRRRGRVEGQETQYF.

This clonotype occurred many times. V is TRBV4-1 and J is TRBJ2-3; D gene unclear. Trimming cost V 7 bases and J 2 bases, with 13 bases left between them. CDR1 and CDR2 (germline): MGHRA, YSYEKL. The CDR3 consists of 14 residues. The CDR3 region is CASTTGPNTDTQYF. The DNA for the CDR3 is TGCGCCAGCACCACCGGGCCAAACACAGATACGCAGTATTTT.

This clonotype appeared many times. V is TRBV6-5 and J is TRBJ1-2; D gene uncertain. CDR3 size: 13 residues. Trimming left V 1 base short and J 5 bases short, with 8 bases between. The V gene's germline CDR1 is MNHEY and CDR2 SVGAGI. In nucleotides, the CDR3 is TGTGCCAGCAGTTACTTGGGCCCTTATGGCTACACCTTC. Protein product: CASSYLGPYGYTF.

This clonotype was detected only a few times. J is TRBJ2-2 and V is TRBV5-4; 10 bases map to TRBD2. After removal of 2 bases from V and 4 bases from J, the junction contained 2 bases not matched to a gene. The CDR3 length is 15 residues. Per germline, CDR1 SGHNT and CDR2 YYREEE (reference sequence). The CDR3 nucleotides are TGTGCCAGCAGCTTTAGCGGGGGGCCCACCGGGGAGCTGTTTTTT. Protein: CASSFSGGPTGELFF.

In this sample, this clonotype turned up many times. The chain couples TRBV12-3 or TRBV12-4 to TRBJ2-1, with 13 nucleotides matching TRBD2. This CDR3 spans 19 amino acids. Unmatched junction bases numbered 14, after V lost 3 bases and J lost 6 bases. The CDR3 coding sequence is TGTGCCAGCAGTTTTCGGACTAGCGGGAGAAGTCAGTGGGGCAATGAGCAGTTCTTC. Translating it yields CASSFRTSGRSQWGNEQFF.

Ten or more counts support this clonotype. This sequence joins TRBV7-3 and TRBJ2-7; the match to TRBD2 covers 8 bases. The V segment lost 5 bases and the J segment 0 bases; nucleotides outside the gene matches: 3. This CDR3 contains 14 residues. Germline CDR1 and CDR2: SGHTA and FQGTGA. For the CDR3, the DNA is TGTGCCAGCAGCCTGACTAGCGACTCCTACGAGCAGTACTTC. Its protein product is CASSLTSDSYEQYF.

This clonotype was detected many times. The V gene is TRBV29-1, the J gene TRBJ1-1; no firm D call. The CDR3 runs to 14 residues. In germline, CDR1 is SQVTM, CDR2 ANQGSEA. The ends were cut back, 4 bases at V and 1 base at J, with 13 bases in the middle. CDR3 in amino acids: CSVVEFHGNTEAFF. The CDR3 DNA is TGCAGCGTTGTGGAGTTCCATGGGAACACTGAAGCTTTCTTT.

This clonotype was counted many times. The rearrangement links TRBV6-2 or TRBV6-3 to TRBJ1-4; TRBD1 matches at 9 bases. Trimming at V came to 6 bases and at J to 5 bases, leaving 4 bases not matched to a gene. The CDR3 loop spans 14 amino acids. CDR1 is MNHEY and CDR2 is SVGEGT in the germline V gene. CDR3 nucleotides: TGTGCCAGCAGACCGACAGGGGGGAATGAAAAACTGTTTTTT. Translated: CASRPTGGNEKLFF.

The chain employs TRBV20-1 and TRBJ1-1; D may be TRBD1 (5 bases). The V end lost 5 bases, the J end lost 10 bases, and 23 bases lay between the germline ends. The CDR3 has 14 residues. Germline V gene data show CDR1 as DFQATT and CDR2 as SNEGSKA (reference sequence). CDR3 in amino acids: CSAPDTGNVGGAFF. CDR3 in DNA: TGCAGTGCTCCGGACACCGGCAACGTGGGGGGAGCTTTCTTT.

The chain couples TRBV29-1 to TRBJ2-2; D gene unclear. The CDR3 covers 13 residues. In germline, CDR1 is SQVTM, CDR2 ANQGSEA. Trimming took 3 bases from V and 0 from J, leaving 5 bases between them. In DNA, the CDR3 is TGCAGCGTTGATTTACCGAACACCGGGGAGCTGTTTTTT. Translated: CSVDLPNTGELFF.

This clonotype has at least ten counts. V and J are TRBV20-1 and TRBJ2-1; 11 positions match TRBD2. The CDR3 runs 18 residues. CDR1 is DFQATT, CDR2 SNEGSKA, per germline (reference sequence). The trim removed 0 bases at V and 0 bases at J, leaving 7 bases unmatched. The CDR3 protein is CSAREGLAGGSSYNEQFF. DNA for the CDR3: TGCAGTGCTAGAGAGGGTCTAGCGGGGGGCTCCTCCTACAATGAGCAGTTCTTC.

This clonotype was counted many times. The chain recombines TRBV5-4 with TRBJ2-2; D unresolved. Trimming pared 0 bases from V and 6 bases from J, leaving 12 bases between. Germline V gene sequence: CDR1 SGHNT, CDR2 YYREEE (reference sequence). This CDR3 has 15 residues. The CDR3 sequence: CASSLDHLLAGELFF. For the CDR3, the DNA is TGTGCCAGCAGCTTGGACCACCTGCTTGCCGGGGAGCTGTTTTTT.